These 20 T cell receptor beta chains were all obtained from the same sample, sequenced in a study of T cell repertoires in cytomegalovirus infection. TCRdb analysed the reads with MiXCR anew, one entry per CDR3 protein. In the table there are around 350,000 distinct CDR3 sequences, 18% of which are singletons. Material: PBMCs. These receptors originate from a human donor in good health (CMV status not recorded). Some clones in this sample may be carry-over from other donors' samples.

The table lists this clonotype with a few counts. This chain joins TRBV20-1 and TRBJ1-6; D not certain. The germline CDR1 and CDR2 sequences are DFQATT and SNEGSKA (reference sequence). The V end was cut by 3 bases, the J end by 3 bases, with 12 bases between. The CDR3 spans 15 residues. Written as DNA, the CDR3 is TGCAGTGCTAGCCCCGCTACACACTATAATTCACCCCTCCACTTT. Protein sequence: CSASPATHYNSPLHF.

The V gene is TRBV7-2, the J gene TRBJ2-5; TRBD1 matches 8 bases. CDR3 length equals 15 residues. Unmatched junction bases numbered 4, after V lost 1 base and J lost 3 bases. The germline V gene encodes CDR1 SGHTA and CDR2 FQGNSA. The CDR3 DNA is TGTGCCAGCAGCTTAGGACCGACAGGGGAAGAGACCCAGTACTTC. Protein product: CASSLGPTGEETQYF.

The genes are TRBV19 and TRBJ2-5, with 12 nucleotides matching TRBD1. The germline V gene has CDR1 LNHDA and CDR2 SQIVND (reference sequence). Unmatched junction bases numbered 10, after V lost 10 bases and J lost 7 bases. This CDR3 spans 14 amino acids. CDR3 nucleotides: TGTGCCACCTCCGGGACAGGGGGCTTTGGGACCCAGTACTTC. Encoded protein: CATSGTGGFGTQYF.

This clonotype came up many times. V and J are TRBV7-9 and TRBJ2-1; no definite D call. V lost 1 base, J lost 10 bases, and 14 bases lay in between. Looked up from germline, CDR1 is SEHNR and CDR2 is FQNEAQ (reference sequence). The CDR3 is 14 residues long. The CDR3 DNA is TGTGCCAGCAGCTTAGGGTTATCCCTTGGGGAGCAGTTCTTC. It is translated as CASSLGLSLGEQFF. The full variable domain, its missing parts supplied by reference TRBV7-9 and TRBJ2-1, is DTGVSQNPRHKITKRGQNVTFRCDPISEHNRLYWYRQTLGQGPEFLTYFQNEAQLEKSRLLSDRFSAERPKGSFSTLEIQRTEQGDSAMYLCASSLGLSLGEQFFGPGTRLTVL.

This clonotype has a handful of counts. The V and J genes are TRBV6-2 or TRBV6-3 and TRBJ1-5; D gene uncertain. In germline, CDR1 is MNHEY, CDR2 SVGEGT. The V and J ends lost 4 bases and 0 bases respectively, with 16 bases between them. The CDR3 spans 17 residues. The CDR3 nucleotides read TGTGCCAGCAGTTTGGCGCCCCGGGGTTATAGCAATCAGCCCCAGCATTTT. It codes for CASSLAPRGYSNQPQHF.

V gene TRBV2 combines with J gene TRBJ2-7; TRBD1 matches at 9 bases. V lost 4 bases and J lost 3; bases outside the gene matches: 10. Germline V lookup: CDR1 SNHLY, CDR2 FYNNEI. The CDR3 is made up of 16 amino acids. This CDR3 reads CASSGTGTGRHYEQYF. The CDR3 coding sequence is TGTGCCAGCAGTGGCACCGGGACAGGGCGCCACTACGAGCAGTACTTC.

In this sample, this clonotype turned up many times. This chain connects TRBV7-2 to TRBJ2-3; D not certain. Germline lookup yields CDR1 SGHTA and CDR2 FQGNSA. The CDR3 consists of 11 residues. V lost 5 bases, J lost 6 bases, and 6 bases lay in between. CDR3 residues: CASSMGDTQYF. The DNA of the CDR3 is TGTGCCAGCAGCATGGGGGATACGCAGTATTTT.

This clonotype was seen just once. CDR3 coding DNA: TGCGCGAGCGGGACGGGACATCCCTCTGGAGAGACCCAGTACTTC. Its protein is CASGTGHPSGETQYF. This chain joins TRBV5-1 and TRBJ2-5; TRBD2 is a possible D gene (7 bases). CDR1 is SGHRS and CDR2 is YFSETQ in the germline V gene. This CDR3 has 15 amino acids. The variable domain in full, completed from reference TRBV5-1 and TRBJ2-5, reads KAGVTQTPRYLIKTRGQQVTLSCSPISGHRSVSWYQQTPGQGLQFLFEYFSETQRNKGNFPGRFSGRQFSNSRSEMNVSTLELGDSALYLCASGTGHPSGETQYFGPGTRLLVL.

This clonotype was seen only a few times. This chain links TRBV4-3 with TRBJ1-4; D gene ambiguous. The V end lost 2 bases, the J end lost 7 bases, and 14 bases lay between the germline ends. CDR3 length equals 15 residues. The germline gives CDR1 LGHNA, CDR2 YSLEER. The CDR3 sequence: CASSQYVQKGEKLFF. The DNA for the CDR3 is TGCGCCAGCAGCCAATATGTCCAAAAAGGTGAAAAACTGTTTTTT.

This chain connects TRBV23-1 to TRBJ2-7; 8 bases are a match to TRBD1. TRBV23-1 is an ORF for which the function is uncertain. The CDR3 runs to 16 residues. V shed 2 bases and J 1 base; nucleotides not matched to a gene: 7. The DNA of the CDR3 is TGCGCCAGCAGTCAACCAGGACAGGGAGGTTCCTACGAGCAGTACTTC. It translates to CASSQPGQGGSYEQYF.

This clonotype was seen only a few times. The rearrangement links TRBV6-1 to TRBJ1-4, with 7 nucleotides matching TRBD1. CDR3 size: 15 residues. CDR1 and CDR2 (germline): MNHNS, SASEGT. The junction had 10 bases not matched to a gene; V was cut back by 5 bases and J by 7 bases. The CDR3 coding sequence is TGTGCCAGCAGTTTCGACAGGGCGGGGGGTGAAAAACTGTTTTTT. Protein product: CASSFDRAGGEKLFF.

The V and J genes are TRBV10-3 and TRBJ2-1, with D possibly being TRBD1 (5 bases). The CDR3 covers 12 residues. V was trimmed by 11 bases and J by 5 bases, leaving 13 bases between them. The germline V gene encodes CDR1 ENHRY and CDR2 SYGVKD. The CDR3 protein is CASRTTNNEQFF. The DNA of the CDR3 is TGTGCCTCGCGGACAACCAACAATGAGCAGTTCTTC.

This clonotype showed up just a few times. This CDR3 is CASSDRVDTEAFF. CDR3 DNA: TGTGCCAGCAGCGACAGGGTGGACACTGAAGCTTTCTTT. The V gene is TRBV12-3 or TRBV12-4, the J gene TRBJ1-1; 7 nucleotides align to TRBD1. The CDR3 spans 13 residues. The J segment lost 3 bases and the V segment lost 6 bases, leaving 4 bases of the junction unmatched.

This chain links TRBV6-1 with TRBJ1-3; weak D call: TRBD1 (6 bases). CDR3 length: 17 residues. Per germline, CDR1 MNHNS and CDR2 SASEGT. The V end lost 6 bases, the J end lost 4 bases, and 22 bases lay between the germline ends. The CDR3 DNA reads TGTGCCAGCAGAACTCGCTCGACAGGCCAAAGAGGAAACACCATATATTTT. The encoded protein is CASRTRSTGQRGNTIYF.

This clonotype was recorded a few times. V usage is TRBV20-1 and J usage is TRBJ1-5, with 8 bases aligning to TRBD1. CDR1 is DFQATT, CDR2 SNEGSKA, per germline (reference sequence). Trimming at V came to 7 bases and at J to 4 bases, leaving 6 bases not matched to a gene. The CDR3 is 13 residues long. CDR3 region: CSVPGQANQPQHF. The CDR3 bases are TGCAGTGTCCCGGGACAGGCGAATCAGCCCCAGCATTTT.

The chain is built from TRBV9 and TRBJ1-2; 8 nucleotides match TRBD1. Germline V CDR1 and CDR2: SGDLS, YYNGEE. The CDR3 consists of 15 residues. V was pared by 0 bases and J by 4 bases, with 5 bases of the junction left unmatched. The CDR3 loop is CASSVAGGAGYGYTF. CDR3 nucleotides: TGTGCCAGCAGCGTAGCAGGGGGCGCGGGCTATGGCTACACCTTC. Drawing the rest from reference TRBV9 and TRBJ1-2, the complete variable domain is DSGVTQTPKHLITATGQRVTLRCSPRSGDLSVYWYQQSLDQGLQFLIQYYNGEERAKGNILERFSAQQFPDLHSELNLSSLELGDSALYFCASSVAGGAGYGYTFGSGTRLTVV.

The gene calls are TRBV29-1 and TRBJ2-5; unclear D gene. The germline V gene encodes CDR1 SQVTM and CDR2 ANQGSEA. V was trimmed by 5 bases and J by 2 bases, leaving 9 bases between them. This CDR3 is 12 amino acids long. The CDR3 DNA is TGCAGCGTTCGAGGCCCTCAAGAGACCCAGTACTTC. Its translation: CSVRGPQETQYF.

This clonotype was recorded many times. The genes are TRBV7-2 and TRBJ1-2; no firm D call. Trimming left V 1 base short and J 2 bases short, with 11 bases between. Looked up from germline, CDR1 is SGHTA and CDR2 is FQGNSA. The CDR3 is 15 residues long. The chain's CDR3 is CASSLGLQLNYGYTF. CDR3 in DNA: TGTGCCAGCAGCTTAGGGCTACAGTTAAACTATGGCTACACCTTC.

Many counts were recorded for this clonotype. V usage is TRBV7-2 and J usage is TRBJ1-5; D ambiguous. Germline loops: CDR1 SGHTA, CDR2 FQGNSA. CDR3 length equals 16 residues. Trimming removed 0 bases from V and 0 bases from J, with 9 bases in between. The DNA of the CDR3 is TGTGCCAGCAGCTTAGCGGCCCATTATAGCAATCAGCCCCAGCATTTT. This gives the protein CASSLAAHYSNQPQHF.

J is TRBJ1-2 and V is TRBV6-6; 9 bases agree with TRBD1. This CDR3 contains 13 residues. Per the germline V gene, CDR1 is MNHNY and CDR2 is SVGAGI (reference sequence). V lost 4 bases to trimming and J lost 8 bases; unmatched junction nucleotides: 5. CDR3 in DNA: TGTGCCAGCAGTTCGCGGGACAGGGACGGCTACACCTTC. Its translation: CASSSRDRDGYTF.